Below, 19 T cell receptor beta chains from the same sample are listed, as sequenced in a study of blood T cells in healthy people across ages. Alongside a J-beta primer mix, a sample-barcoded 5' primer served in a second PCR lasting about 7 to 12 cycles. TCRdb redid the calling of the 5' RACE reads with MiXCR, one entry per CDR3 protein. Among hundreds of thousands of distinct CDR3 sequences, under 35% were seen once, and the ten largest hold around 15%. The specimen was blood. The receptors derive from a woman over 75 in good health.

The chain carries TRBV12-3 or TRBV12-4 and TRBJ2-2, with 10 bases lining up with TRBD1. There are 15 residues in the CDR3. J gave up 4 bases and V 6 bases, and 5 bases lay outside the gene matches. The CDR3 reads CASRSGQGGTGELFF. CDR3 coding DNA: TGTGCCAGCAGGTCTGGACAGGGGGGCACCGGGGAGCTGTTTTTT.

This clonotype has a count of ten or more. This chain connects TRBV6-2 or TRBV6-3 to TRBJ2-1; D is ambiguous. Germline CDR1 reads MNHEY; CDR2 reads SVGEGT. V was pared by 0 bases and J by 9 bases, with 6 bases between. This CDR3 comprises 12 residues. DNA for the CDR3: TGTGCCAGCAGTTACTCGGTAGGTGAGCAGTTCTTC. It encodes CASSYSVGEQFF.

The rearrangement joins TRBV28 to TRBJ2-2; 8 bases align to TRBD2. CDR1 is MDHEN and CDR2 is SYDVKM in the germline V gene. The CDR3 is 16 residues long. V was clipped by 10 bases and J by 6 bases; unmatched bases: 16. The CDR3 coding sequence is TGTGCCACCCTGAATGCTGGGACTAGTCGGGCCGGGGAGCTGTTTTTT. As protein: CATLNAGTSRAGELFF.

This clonotype was detected ten times or more. The chain combines TRBV18 with TRBJ2-5; no firm D call. V shed 1 base and J shed 2 bases, with 8 bases lying between them. Germline lookup yields CDR1 KGHSH and CDR2 LQKENI. This CDR3 has 14 amino acids. CDR3 coding DNA: TGTGCCAGCTCACCACTGTCGAGTCAAGAGACCCAGTACTTC. Its translation: CASSPLSSQETQYF.

This clonotype was seen ten or more times. The chain uses TRBV7-9 and TRBJ2-3, with D possibly being TRBD2 (6 bases). This CDR3 is built from 14 residues. Germline V lookup: CDR1 SEHNR, CDR2 FQNEAQ (reference sequence). V lost 3 bases to trimming and J lost 4 bases, with 11 bases between them. As DNA, the CDR3 is TGTGCCAGCAGCTTGGGGGGAATGGCAGATACGCAGTATTTT. This encodes CASSLGGMADTQYF. The whole variable domain, remainder taken from reference TRBV7-9 and TRBJ2-3, is DTGVSQNPRHKITKRGQNVTFRCDPISEHNRLYWYRQTLGQGPEFLTYFQNEAQLEKSRLLSDRFSAERPKGSFSTLEIQRTEQGDSAMYLCASSLGGMADTQYFGPGTRLTVL.

This chain links TRBV28 with TRBJ1-1, with 9 bases identical to TRBD1. With 10 bases clipped from V and 1 base from J, the junction kept 13 bases outside the gene matches. The CDR3 sequence is 16 residues long. Germline V lookup: CDR1 MDHEN, CDR2 SYDVKM. The CDR3 protein is CATVRRPGQGNTEAFF. The CDR3 nucleotides read TGTGCCACCGTTAGACGACCGGGACAGGGGAACACTGAAGCTTTCTTT.

This clonotype was seen ten or more times. This may be a read error: a much more frequent sequence differs by one nucleotide. The chain uses TRBV7-2 and TRBJ2-1; D not resolved. Germline CDR1 is SGHTA and CDR2 is FQGNSA. V lost 2 bases to trimming and J lost 4 bases, with 9 bases between them. CDR3 length: 14 residues. The CDR3 reads CASSLQGPYNEQFF. In nucleotides, the CDR3 is TGTGCCAGCAGCTTACAAGGTCCATACAATGAGCAGTTCTTC.

The table lists this clonotype with many counts. The chain links TRBV20-1 to TRBJ2-4, with TRBD1 matching 9 bases. J was trimmed by 1 base and V by 3 bases; bases with no gene match: 7. The CDR3 sequence is 16 residues long. CDR1 is DFQATT and CDR2 is SNEGSKA in the germline V gene (reference sequence). The CDR3: CSAREQGARAKNIQYF. The DNA for the CDR3 is TGCAGTGCTAGGGAACAGGGGGCGAGGGCCAAAAACATTCAGTACTTC.

The chain joins TRBV20-1 to TRBJ2-3; D is unclear. Germline V gives CDR1 DFQATT, CDR2 SNEGSKA (reference sequence). V dropped 3 bases and J dropped 2 bases, with 9 bases sitting between them. The CDR3 runs 13 residues. Written as DNA, the CDR3 is TGCAGTGCTAGTCCCCCGACCACAGATACGCAGTATTTT. Residues: CSASPPTTDTQYF.

The table lists this clonotype with many counts. The chain employs TRBV6-5 and TRBJ2-7; TRBD2 matches at 8 bases. The CDR3 is 15 amino acids. CDR1 MNHEY and CDR2 SVGAGI come from the germline V gene. V shed 5 bases, J shed 1 base, and the junction held 7 bases outside the gene matches. The chain's CDR3 is CASSSGGPKSYEQYF. CDR3 coding DNA: TGTGCCAGCAGTAGCGGGGGCCCGAAATCCTACGAGCAGTACTTC.

This clonotype was counted ten times or more. The chain recombines TRBV6-2 or TRBV6-3 with TRBJ1-5; a possible D gene is TRBD1 (5 bases). CDR3 length equals 14 residues. Germline CDR1 and CDR2: MNHEY and SVGEGT. V was trimmed by 6 bases and J by 11 bases, leaving 20 bases between them. The CDR3 nucleotides are TGTGCCAGCAGCCCCGGGACCCCTTTTTCAGCCCAGCATTTT. It specifies CASSPGTPFSAQHF.

The sample holds many counts of this clonotype. This chain connects TRBV6-2 or TRBV6-3 to TRBJ2-4; no definite D call. This CDR3 has 15 amino acids. Trimming pared 4 bases from V and 9 bases from J, leaving 19 bases between. Germline CDR1 MNHEY, CDR2 SVGEGT. CDR3 sequence reads: CASSSLTRTLGIQYF. CDR3 sequence (DNA): TGTGCCAGCAGTTCCCTGACCCGGACGCTTGGCATTCAGTACTTC.

This clonotype has a count of ten or more. This chain links TRBV24-1 with TRBJ2-1; a weak D match, TRBD1 (6 bases). V was pared by 9 bases and J by 1 base, with 18 bases between. The CDR3 extends over 16 amino acids. The V gene's germline CDR1 is KGHDR and CDR2 SFDVKD. CDR3 in DNA: TGTGCCACCTCAACACCACAGGGCCGGTCCTACAATGAGCAGTTCTTC. Protein sequence: CATSTPQGRSYNEQFF.

This clonotype was found many times. The genes are TRBV7-9 and TRBJ2-3, with a possible D match to TRBD2 (6 bases). Deletions cut 0 bases from V and 1 base from J, with 11 bases between. Germline assignment: CDR1 SEHNR and CDR2 FQNEAQ (reference sequence). This CDR3 is built from 16 residues. The CDR3 region is CASSLALRGGTDTQYF. Here the CDR3 DNA reads TGTGCCAGCAGCTTAGCGCTGCGGGGCGGCACAGATACGCAGTATTTT.

This sequence joins TRBV10-2 and TRBJ1-1, with D hard to call. The V gene's germline CDR1 is WSHSY and CDR2 SAAADI. CDR3 length: 15 amino acids. V was clipped by 8 bases and J by 6 bases, with 22 bases between them. The DNA of the CDR3 is TGCGCCAGCCGCTCCGGGGATCGGGTTTTTCCTGAAGCTTTCTTT. This codes for CASRSGDRVFPEAFF.

This clonotype showed up many times. V and J are TRBV5-1 and TRBJ1-2; 7 bases are shared with TRBD1. Germline V gene lookup returns CDR1 SGHRS and CDR2 YFSETQ. Trimming removed 0 bases from V and 6 bases from J; junction bases left unmatched: 5. This CDR3 is 14 amino acids long. CDR3 residues: CASSLASTGNGYTF. Here the CDR3 DNA reads TGCGCCAGCAGCTTGGCCTCGACAGGGAATGGCTACACCTTC.

This clonotype was observed many times. The CDR3 loop reads CSALSIGAANYGYTF. The DNA for the CDR3 is TGCAGTGCTCTTAGTATTGGGGCAGCTAACTATGGCTACACCTTC. This chain joins TRBV20-1 and TRBJ1-2, with a tentative D call TRBD1 (5 bases). This CDR3 is 15 amino acids long. Trimming removed 5 bases from V and 0 bases from J, with 16 bases in between. Looked up from germline, CDR1 is DFQATT and CDR2 is SNEGSKA (reference sequence).

This clonotype appeared many times. The V gene is TRBV12-3 or TRBV12-4, the J gene TRBJ2-3, with D unresolved. The CDR3 length is 14 residues. The V end was cut by 5 bases, the J end by 2 bases, with 11 bases between. Here the CDR3 DNA reads TGTGCCAGCAGTCCCACAGTTACCACAGATACGCAGTATTTT. It yields the protein CASSPTVTTDTQYF.

This clonotype was seen ten or more times. V gene TRBV3-1 combines with J gene TRBJ2-7; D unresolved. From germline, CDR1 is LGHDT and CDR2 YNNKEL (reference sequence). The CDR3 runs 13 residues. Trimming pared 3 bases from V and 0 bases from J, leaving 6 bases between. CDR3 loop: CASSQTFSYEQYF. The CDR3 DNA reads TGTGCCAGCAGCCAGACTTTCTCCTACGAGCAGTACTTC.